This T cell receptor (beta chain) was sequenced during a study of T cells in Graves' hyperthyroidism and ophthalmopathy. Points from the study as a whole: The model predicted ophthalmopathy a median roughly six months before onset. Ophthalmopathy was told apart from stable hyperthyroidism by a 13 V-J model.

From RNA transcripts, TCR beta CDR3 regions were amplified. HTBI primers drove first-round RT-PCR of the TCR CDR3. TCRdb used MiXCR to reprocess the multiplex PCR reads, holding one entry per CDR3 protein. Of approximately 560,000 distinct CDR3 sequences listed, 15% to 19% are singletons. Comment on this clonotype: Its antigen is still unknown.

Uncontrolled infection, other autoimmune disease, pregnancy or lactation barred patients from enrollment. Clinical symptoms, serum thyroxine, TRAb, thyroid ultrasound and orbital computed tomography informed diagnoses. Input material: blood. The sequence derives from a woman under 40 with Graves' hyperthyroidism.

CDR3: CATSRVGTSETQYF. The DNA for the CDR3 is TGTGCCACCAGCAGAGTGGGGACTTCTGAGACCCAGTACTTC. V gene TRBV15 combines with J gene TRBJ2-5; TRBD2 might be the D (6 bases). This CDR3 contains 14 residues. V was cut by 1 base and J by 5 bases, with 11 bases left in between. Germline CDR1 reads LNHNV; CDR2 reads YYDKDF (reference sequence).